This note documents a single TCR beta chain sequence. The antigen is undetermined. These data come from a study of cytomegalovirus exposure and HLA in healthy donors. The length of the CDR3 is 14 residues. J lost 1 base, V lost 6 bases, and 5 bases had no gene match. CDR1 is KGHSH and CDR2 is LQKENI in the germline V gene. Findings and limits, study-wide: Common viral pathogens (according to a later analysis) appeared linked to several of the most significant clusters.

PCR employed 60 Vbeta and 13 Jbeta primers. Data came from immunoSEQ multiplex PCR; TCRdb stores just in-frame clones and leaves some out. This table has fewer than 180,000 clones, 63% appearing once. This TCR was sampled from an older woman in good health and CMV-seropositive. The sequenced sample consisted of PBMCs. V and J are TRBV18 and TRBJ2-5, with 7 bases fitting TRBD1. The CDR3 loop reads CASSYPGGQETQYF. The CDR3 nucleotides are TGTGCCAGCTCGTACCCAGGGGGCCAAGAGACCCAGTACTTC.